Shown below are 17 T cell receptor beta chains from a single sample sequenced in a study of T cell responses to AZD1222 COVID-19 vaccine. The table came from immunoSEQ multiplex PCR; TCRdb's copy has only in-frame clones and leaves some out. This table holds over 100,000 clones, approximately 84% found once. The material was peripheral blood, obtained on day 0 of AZD1222 vaccination. The receptors come from an adult in good health.

Only one count was recorded for this clone. The rearrangement joins TRBV3-1 (or the pseudogene TRBV3-2) to TRBJ2-2; D call uncertain. The CDR3 contains 16 residues. The germline V and J ends were trimmed by 0 bases and 0 bases, with 8 bases remaining between them. The germline V gene has CDR1 LGHDT and CDR2 YNNKEL (reference sequence). The CDR3 loop is CASSQDKGANTGELFF. CDR3 bases: TGTGCCAGCAGCCAAGATAAAGGAGCGAACACCGGGGAGCTGTTTTTT.

V and J are TRBV27 and TRBJ1-5; 9 bases agree with TRBD1. The CDR3 contains 14 residues. CDR1 is MNHEY and CDR2 is SMNVEV in the germline V gene (reference sequence). Trimming cost V 5 bases and J 7 bases; bases outside gene matches: 6. The chain's CDR3 is CASSPRQGVQPQHF. The CDR3 bases are TGTGCCAGCAGTCCCCGACAGGGGGTCCAGCCCCAGCATTTT.

V usage is TRBV6-2 or TRBV6-3 and J usage is TRBJ2-7, with D uncertain. This CDR3 is built from 16 residues. The V end was cut by 2 bases, the J end by 4 bases, with 18 bases between. Germline V gives CDR1 MNHEY, CDR2 SVGEGT. CDR3 nucleotide sequence: TGTGCCAGCAGTTACCCTGCAAACACCCTGGGATACGAGCAGTACTTC. Encoded protein: CASSYPANTLGYEQYF.

This clone has more than one count but fewer than ten. This sequence joins TRBV10-2 and TRBJ2-1; no clear D. The V gene's germline CDR1 is WSHSY and CDR2 SAAADI. The CDR3 contains 16 residues. Trimming took 5 bases from V and 8 from J, leaving 22 bases between them. The CDR3: CASSLLKFRKMDEQFF. CDR3 in DNA: TGCGCCAGCAGTTTATTGAAGTTCCGCAAGATGGATGAGCAGTTCTTC.

This chain uses TRBV6-1 with TRBJ1-5; D remains unclear. The germline V gene encodes CDR1 MNHNS and CDR2 SASEGT. V lost 1 base to trimming and J lost 1 base, with 8 bases between them. This CDR3 region has 15 residues. The CDR3: CASSEVGRSNQPQHF. The CDR3 nucleotides are TGTGCCAGCAGTGAAGTCGGACGGAGCAATCAGCCCCAGCATTTT.

The gene calls are TRBV10-1 and TRBJ2-2; D unclear. V lost 3 bases, J lost 4 bases, and 12 bases lay in between. CDR3 size: 15 residues. Germline V gene sequence: CDR1 WNHNN, CDR2 SYGVQD (reference sequence). CDR3 bases: TGCGCCAGCAGTGAATCGGCACTTTCCACCGGGGAGCTGTTTTTT. Amino acid sequence: CASSESALSTGELFF.

The chain carries TRBV14 and TRBJ1-1; D gene uncertain. V lost 2 bases, J lost 5 bases, and 6 bases lay in between. There are 12 residues in the CDR3. In germline, CDR1 is SGHDN, CDR2 FVKESK. CDR3 sequence reads: CASSQWETEAFF. The CDR3 DNA is TGTGCCAGCAGCCAATGGGAGACTGAAGCTTTCTTT.

This rearrangement joins TRBV28 to TRBJ2-7, with 8 bases identical to TRBD2. The CDR3 is 15 amino acids. The V gene end was trimmed by 7 bases and the J gene end by 2 bases; junction bases not matched to a gene: 10. Germline V CDR1 and CDR2: MDHEN, SYDVKM. This CDR3 is CASIGRGGLPYEQYF. CDR3 DNA sequence: TGTGCCAGCATAGGACGGGGGGGCCTACCCTACGAGCAGTACTTC.

CDR3 protein: CSVEVPGTGYGYTF. The CDR3 DNA sequence: TGCAGCGTTGAAGTCCCCGGGACAGGGTATGGCTACACCTTC. The rearrangement uses TRBV29-1 and TRBJ1-2; 9 positions match TRBD1. The CDR3 runs 14 residues. The trim removed 1 base at V and 5 bases at J, leaving 5 bases unmatched. The V gene's germline CDR1 is SQVTM and CDR2 ANQGSEA. Full variable domain (remainder filled in from reference TRBV29-1 and TRBJ1-2): SAVISQKPSRDICQRGTSLTIQCQVDSQVTMMFWYRQQPGQSLTLIATANQGSEATYESGFVIDKFPISRPNLTFSTLTVSNMSPEDSSIYLCSVEVPGTGYGYTFGSGTRLTVV.

This clone has a handful of counts. The rearrangement uses TRBV9 and TRBJ1-5; D unclear. The CDR3 has 14 amino acids. The germline V and J ends were trimmed by 0 bases and 2 bases, with 6 bases remaining between them. The V gene's germline CDR1 is SGDLS and CDR2 YYNGEE. CDR3 DNA sequence: TGTGCCAGCAGCGTAGCTGGGGGCAATCAGCCCCAGCATTTT. It specifies CASSVAGGNQPQHF.

The chain recombines TRBV5-6 with TRBJ1-4; unclear D gene. The CDR3 has 16 residues. Trimming removed 1 base at V and 6 bases at J, with 16 bases between. CDR1 SGHDT and CDR2 YYEEEE come from the germline V gene. CDR3 nucleotides: TGTGCCAGCAGCTTGAAAGGGAGCTCCTCCTATGAAAAACTGTTTTTT. This encodes CASSLKGSSSYEKLFF.

The chain links TRBV5-1 to TRBJ2-1, with 9 bases lining up with TRBD2. After removal of 5 bases from V and 7 bases from J, the junction contained 4 bases not matched to a gene. The CDR3 is 13 residues long. Per the germline V gene, CDR1 is SGHRS and CDR2 is YFSETQ. The DNA of the CDR3 is TGCGCCAGCAGAATAGGACTAGCGAATGAGCAGTTCTTC. Its translation is CASRIGLANEQFF.

This CDR3 is CASSPGTGITGTEAFF. CDR3 sequence (DNA): TGTGCCAGCTCACCAGGGACAGGCATAACTGGGACTGAAGCTTTCTTT. The V and J genes are TRBV18 and TRBJ1-1; 8 bases match TRBD1. Germline V gene sequence: CDR1 KGHSH, CDR2 LQKENI. V was pared by 2 bases and J by 5 bases, with 10 bases of the junction left unmatched. The CDR3 has 16 residues.

The chain is built from TRBV2 and TRBJ2-1; D possibly corresponds to TRBD1 (7 bases). The CDR3 is 14 residues long. Germline V gene lookup returns CDR1 SNHLY and CDR2 FYNNEI. V was clipped by 6 bases and J by 2 bases, with 11 bases between them. The CDR3 protein is CASSAGTAYNEQFF. The CDR3 nucleotides read TGTGCCAGCAGCGCGGGGACAGCCTACAATGAGCAGTTCTTC.

This rearrangement joins TRBV28 to TRBJ1-1; D might be TRBD1 (6 bases). Trimming left V 7 bases short and J 4 bases short, with 7 bases between. Germline CDR1 reads MDHEN; CDR2 reads SYDVKM. The CDR3 has 11 residues. The CDR3 DNA reads as TGTGCCAGCAAAGGGGGCACTGAAGCTTTCTTT. Translation: CASKGGTEAFF.

V gene TRBV9 combines with J gene TRBJ2-7; 8 bases are shared with TRBD1. The germline gives CDR1 SGDLS, CDR2 YYNGEE. This CDR3 comprises 16 residues. V shed 0 bases and J 3 bases; nucleotides not matched to a gene: 8. In nucleotides, the CDR3 is TGTGCCAGCAGCGTAGTATCCGGGACAGGCCACTACGAGCAGTACTTC. It codes for CASSVVSGTGHYEQYF.

The table lists this clone with a few counts. This rearrangement joins TRBV7-2 to TRBJ1-2; possibly TRBD1 for D (5 bases). Trimming took 5 bases from V and 3 from J, leaving 10 bases between them. This CDR3 is built from 13 residues. Germline loops: CDR1 SGHTA, CDR2 FQGNSA. Written as DNA, the CDR3 is TGTGCCAGCAGCCCCGGGACGGACTATGGCTACACCTTC. This codes for CASSPGTDYGYTF.